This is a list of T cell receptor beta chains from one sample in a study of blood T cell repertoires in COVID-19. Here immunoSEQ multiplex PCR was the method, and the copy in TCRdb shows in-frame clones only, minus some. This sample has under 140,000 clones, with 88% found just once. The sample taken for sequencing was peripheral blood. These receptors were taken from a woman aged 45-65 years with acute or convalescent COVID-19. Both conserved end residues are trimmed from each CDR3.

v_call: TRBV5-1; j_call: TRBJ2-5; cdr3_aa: ASSPLSPETQY
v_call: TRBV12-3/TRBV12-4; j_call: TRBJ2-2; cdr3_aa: ASNQGFGELF
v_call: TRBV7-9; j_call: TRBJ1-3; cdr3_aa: ASSLGLQGNGNTIY
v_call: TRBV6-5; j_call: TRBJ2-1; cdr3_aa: ASSYGGSSYNEQF
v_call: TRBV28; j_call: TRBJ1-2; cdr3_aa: ASTLPGGGYT
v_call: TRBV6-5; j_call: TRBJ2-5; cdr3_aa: ASRDRVGETQY
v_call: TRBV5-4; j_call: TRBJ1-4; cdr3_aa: ASSIQGTNEKLF
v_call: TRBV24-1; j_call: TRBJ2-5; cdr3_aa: ATSGITGGEETQY
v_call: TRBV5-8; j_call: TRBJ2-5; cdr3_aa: ASRQTGSAQETQY
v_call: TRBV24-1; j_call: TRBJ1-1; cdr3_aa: ATSDSRERPFAEAF
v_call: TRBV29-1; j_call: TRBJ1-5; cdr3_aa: SVAGTGGNQPQH
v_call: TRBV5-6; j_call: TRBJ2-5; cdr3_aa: ASSRRTGIQETQY
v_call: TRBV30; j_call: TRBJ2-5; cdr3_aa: AWSVGTAQETQY
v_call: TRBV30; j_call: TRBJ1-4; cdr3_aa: ACSSGRREKLF
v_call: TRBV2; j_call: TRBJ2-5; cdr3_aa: ASSEMGLAEEGVETQY
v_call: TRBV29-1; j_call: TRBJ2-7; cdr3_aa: SATTGAEQY
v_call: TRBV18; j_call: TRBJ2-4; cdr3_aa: ASSPRTGVDIQY
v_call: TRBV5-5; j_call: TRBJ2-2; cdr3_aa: ASSPGTRNHGELF
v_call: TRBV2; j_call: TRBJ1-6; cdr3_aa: ASSEGRGFLSSYNSPLH
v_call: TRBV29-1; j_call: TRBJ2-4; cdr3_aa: SVASGSWGIQY
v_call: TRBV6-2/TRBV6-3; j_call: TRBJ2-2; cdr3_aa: ASSYGLLAGLAGELF
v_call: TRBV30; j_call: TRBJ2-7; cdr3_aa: AWSRQGVSEQY
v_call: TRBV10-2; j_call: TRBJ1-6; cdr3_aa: ASSEARGGSYNSPLH
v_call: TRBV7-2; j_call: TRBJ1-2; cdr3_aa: ASTVTGQGAGGYT
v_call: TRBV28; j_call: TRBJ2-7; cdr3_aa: ASSLSGRGEQY
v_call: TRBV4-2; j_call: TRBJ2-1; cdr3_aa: ASSQGRQPYNEQF
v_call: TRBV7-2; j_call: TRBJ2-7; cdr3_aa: ASSFGQGHTLSYEQY
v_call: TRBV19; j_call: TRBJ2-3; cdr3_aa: ASSRGTSGSPDTQY
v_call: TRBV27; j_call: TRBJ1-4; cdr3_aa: ATAGQGGINEKLF
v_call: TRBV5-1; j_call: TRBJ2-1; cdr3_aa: ASTLAGGPSGNEQF
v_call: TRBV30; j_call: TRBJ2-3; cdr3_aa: AWSEGGVETDTQY
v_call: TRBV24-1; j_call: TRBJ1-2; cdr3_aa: ATSDPGEPNYGYT
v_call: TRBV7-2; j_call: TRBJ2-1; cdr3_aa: ASARLDLSSYNEQF
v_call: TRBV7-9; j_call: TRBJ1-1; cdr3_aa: ASSLDSRGNTEAF
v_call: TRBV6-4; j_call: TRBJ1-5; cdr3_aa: ASSEGTGGQPQH
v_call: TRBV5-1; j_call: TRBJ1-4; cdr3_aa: ASSLQGQGREKLF
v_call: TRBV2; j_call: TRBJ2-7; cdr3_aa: ASRLDRPSSYEQY
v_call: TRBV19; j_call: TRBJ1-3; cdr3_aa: ASSTGQGSGNTIY
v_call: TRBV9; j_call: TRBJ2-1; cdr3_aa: ASSVESTWGRNEQF
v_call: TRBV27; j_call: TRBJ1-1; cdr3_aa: ASSAYRGGSTEAF
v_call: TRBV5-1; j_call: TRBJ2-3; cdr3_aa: ASSWGLSTDTQY
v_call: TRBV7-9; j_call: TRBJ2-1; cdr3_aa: ASSLLGTGVFYNEQF
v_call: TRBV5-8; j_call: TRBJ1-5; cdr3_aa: ASSQSGRESQPQH
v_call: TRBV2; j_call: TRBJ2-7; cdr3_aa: ASSRQGGIYEQY
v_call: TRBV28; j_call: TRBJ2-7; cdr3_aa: ASSFLAGAYEQY
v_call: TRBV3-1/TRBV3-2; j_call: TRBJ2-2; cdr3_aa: ASSQGGRGTGELF
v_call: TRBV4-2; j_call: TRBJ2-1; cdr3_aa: ASSPFKGDFGEQF
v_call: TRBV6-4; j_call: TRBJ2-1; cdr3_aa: ASSDQREGRNEQF
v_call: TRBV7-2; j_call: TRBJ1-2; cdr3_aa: ASSLRPGDGYT
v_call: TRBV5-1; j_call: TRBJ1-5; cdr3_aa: ASSSEGGSNQPQH